This T cell receptor (beta chain) appears in the sequencing data of a study of glioma-infiltrating T cells. Findings and limits, study-wide: Tissue and blood shared very few CDR3 sequences.

Using RNA template, CDR3s of TCR alpha and beta were amplified with iRepertoire arm-PCR. For one-step reverse transcription and amplification, 100-400 ng of tissue mRNA or PBMC total RNA was used. TCRdb used MiXCR to reprocess the multiplex PCR reads, holding one entry per CDR3 protein. The sample yields under 150,000 distinct CDR3 sequences, 30% to 40% seen once. Germline loops: CDR1 MNHNS, CDR2 SASEGT. This CDR3 is 13 amino acids long. V lost 6 bases and J lost 6, with 12 bases in between. This clonotype was counted only a few times. Its antigen is currently unknown. The chain carries TRBV6-1 and TRBJ2-1; tentative D call: TRBD1 (6 bases). The receptor comes from a human donor with low-grade glioma or glioblastoma, undergoing nonglioma brain surgery, or in good health (not recorded which). The sequencing input was glioma tissue, nonneoplastic brain tissue, or PBMCs (not recorded which). The CDR3 loop is CASSHQQGNEQFF. CDR3 DNA sequence: TGTGCCAGCAGCCACCAACAGGGCAATGAGCAGTTCTTC.